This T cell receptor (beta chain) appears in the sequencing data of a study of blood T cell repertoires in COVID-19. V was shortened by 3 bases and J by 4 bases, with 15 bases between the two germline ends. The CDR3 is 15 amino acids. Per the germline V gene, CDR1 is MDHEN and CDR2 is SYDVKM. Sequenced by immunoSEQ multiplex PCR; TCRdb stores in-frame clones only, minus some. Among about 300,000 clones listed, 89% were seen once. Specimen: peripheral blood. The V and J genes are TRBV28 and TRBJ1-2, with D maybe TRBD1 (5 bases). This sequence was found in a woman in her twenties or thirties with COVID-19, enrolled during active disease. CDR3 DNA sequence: TGTGCCAGCAGTTTCCAGGGAGGCCCCGGCTATGGCTACACCTTC. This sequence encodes CASSFQGGPGYGYTF.